Presented here are 9 T cell receptor beta chains from one specimen sequenced in a study of cytomegalovirus exposure and HLA in healthy donors. Sequencing used immunoSEQ multiplex PCR; TCRdb keeps in-frame clones, though not all of them. The data contain 130,000 to 150,000 clones, about 86% of them seen just once; the ten biggest clones take up just under 3%. Material for sequencing was PBMCs. These receptor sequences come from a man between 18 and 29 years old in good health and CMV-seronegative.

The J gene is TRBJ2-1, the V gene TRBV7-2; 7 positions match TRBD1. Germline CDR1 reads SGHTA; CDR2 reads FQGNSA. The J segment lost 9 bases and the V segment lost 1 base, leaving 3 bases of the junction unmatched. There are 13 residues in the CDR3. In DNA, the CDR3 is TGTGCCAGCAGCTTAGACAGGGGAGTTGAGCAGTTCTTC. It is translated as CASSLDRGVEQFF.

V usage is TRBV9 and J usage is TRBJ2-1, with TRBD2 matching over 9 bases. The ends lost 4 bases at V and 9 bases at J; junction bases unmatched: 2. The germline V gene has CDR1 SGDLS and CDR2 YYNGEE. The CDR3 contains 12 residues. CDR3 amino acids: CASSTSGFEQFF. CDR3 bases: TGTGCCAGCAGCACTAGCGGGTTTGAGCAGTTCTTC.

This rearrangement joins TRBV7-6 to TRBJ2-1; TRBD1 agrees at 7 bases. Germline V gene data show CDR1 as SGHVS and CDR2 as FNYEAQ. The CDR3 spans 17 residues. The J segment lost 3 bases and the V segment lost 5 bases, leaving 13 bases of the junction unmatched. The CDR3 loop is CASSIHKGANIYNEQFF. The CDR3 region has the DNA TGTGCCAGCAGCATCCACAAGGGGGCTAATATCTACAATGAGCAGTTCTTC. Variable domain in full (rest from reference TRBV7-6 and TRBJ2-1): GAGVSQSPRYKVTKRGQDVALRCDPISGHVSLYWYRQALGQGPEFLTYFNYEAQQDKSGLPNDRFSAERPEGSISTLTIQRTEQRDSAMYRCASSIHKGANIYNEQFFGPGTRLTVL.

The chain joins TRBV28 to TRBJ2-2, with 9 positions matching TRBD2. Germline CDR1 reads MDHEN; CDR2 reads SYDVKM. The CDR3 consists of 16 residues. The V gene end was trimmed by 6 bases and the J gene end by 4 bases; junction bases not matched to a gene: 9. The CDR3 loop reads CASRTELAGLTGELFF. CDR3 DNA: TGTGCCAGCAGAACCGAACTAGCGGGCCTCACCGGGGAGCTGTTTTTT.

This chain uses TRBV2 with TRBJ1-1, with a tentative D call TRBD1 (6 bases). The CDR3 loop spans 12 amino acids. The ends were cut back, 8 bases at V and 2 bases at J, with 9 bases in the middle. The germline V gene encodes CDR1 SNHLY and CDR2 FYNNEI. CDR3 sequence: CASEGGNTEAFF. Here the CDR3 DNA reads TGTGCCAGCGAAGGGGGTAACACTGAAGCTTTCTTT.

This rearrangement joins TRBV6-1 to TRBJ2-2, with TRBD2 identical over 7 bases. V was pared by 2 bases and J by 4 bases, with 10 bases of the junction left unmatched. Germline V CDR1 and CDR2: MNHNS, SASEGT. The CDR3 has 17 amino acids. CDR3 loop: CASSERGGRGSTGELFF. CDR3 nucleotides: TGTGCCAGCAGTGAACGGGGCGGGAGAGGGAGCACCGGGGAGCTGTTTTTT.

V usage is TRBV7-9 and J usage is TRBJ2-5, with 12 bases matching TRBD1. CDR1 is SEHNR, CDR2 FQNEAQ, per germline (reference sequence). This CDR3 has 15 amino acids. V shed 1 base and J 4 bases; nucleotides not matched to a gene: 1. Here the CDR3 reads CASSLGDRGRETQYF. CDR3 DNA sequence: TGTGCCAGCAGCTTAGGGGACAGGGGGCGAGAGACCCAGTACTTC.

This chain links TRBV6-5 with TRBJ2-1; TRBD1 might be the D (6 bases). Looked up from germline, CDR1 is MNHEY and CDR2 is SVGAGI. The ends were cut back, 0 bases at V and 6 bases at J, with 12 bases in the middle. The CDR3 is made up of 15 amino acids. DNA for the CDR3: TGTGCCAGCAGTTACTCGGGGACAAGACTCAATGAGCAGTTCTTC. Translated: CASSYSGTRLNEQFF.

The J gene is TRBJ2-7, the V gene TRBV18; 7 bases align to TRBD1. Germline CDR1 KGHSH, CDR2 LQKENI. The V gene end was trimmed by 3 bases and the J gene end by 0 bases; junction bases not matched to a gene: 8. The CDR3 sequence is 16 residues long. The CDR3, as DNA: TGTGCCAGCTCACCTGGTCCAGGGACAGTCTCCTACGAGCAGTACTTC. Protein: CASSPGPGTVSYEQYF.